One sample yielded the 24 T cell receptor beta chains listed below, sequenced in a study of graft-versus-host responses after intestinal transplantation. Data came from immunoSEQ multiplex PCR; TCRdb stores just in-frame clones and leaves some out. The sample consists of some 86,000 clones, around 89% of them appearing once. No antigen has been assigned to these receptors. The specimen was unstimulated CD4+ T cells sorted from spleen or lymph node cells, collected before transplant. The origin of the receptors is a human donor who was the organ donor for an intestinal transplant.

This sequence joins TRBV7-2 and TRBJ2-2; D gene uncertain. The V end was cut by 4 bases, the J end by 5 bases, with 8 bases between. Per germline, CDR1 SGHTA and CDR2 FQGNSA. CDR3 length: 13 residues. DNA for the CDR3: TGTGCCAGCAGCTCCTATTTGACCGGGGAGCTGTTTTTT. This gives the protein CASSSYLTGELFF.

The V call is TRBV28, the J call TRBJ2-5, with D possibly matching TRBD1 (5 bases). The end of the DNA aligns better with TRBJ2-7, so the J call may be wrong. There are 14 residues in the CDR3. In germline, CDR1 is MDHEN, CDR2 SYDVKM. The CDR3 nucleotides are TGTGCCAGCAGTTTAGTTCAGGGCCCCTACGAGCAGTACTTC. This codes for CASSLVQGPYEQYF.

The rearrangement links TRBV28 to TRBJ2-6; D is perhaps TRBD1 (6 bases). The CDR3 is made up of 15 amino acids. Trimming removed 6 bases from V and 4 bases from J, with 13 bases in between. Germline V gene sequence: CDR1 MDHEN, CDR2 SYDVKM. The CDR3, as DNA: TGTGCCAGCAGCTACAGGGTTTCCGGGGCCAACGTCCTGACTTTC. It specifies CASSYRVSGANVLTF.

The gene calls are TRBV11-3 and TRBJ2-5; 8 positions match TRBD1. CDR1 SGHNT and CDR2 YENEEA come from the germline V gene. CDR3 length equals 15 residues. Losses at the gene ends were 4 bases for V and 4 bases for J; bases not matched to a gene: 8. The CDR3 sequence: CASSSGTGLLETQYF. The CDR3 coding sequence is TGTGCCAGCAGCTCCGGGACAGGCCTTCTAGAGACCCAGTACTTC.

The CDR3 coding sequence is TGTGCCAGTAGTCTTACCAAACAGGGGGCGACCTATAATTCACCCCTCCACTTT. Translating gives CASSLTKQGATYNSPLHF. The chain joins TRBV19 to TRBJ1-6; 9 nucleotides line up with TRBD1. The V gene end was trimmed by 5 bases and the J gene end by 2 bases; junction bases not matched to a gene: 10. CDR1 LNHDA and CDR2 SQIVND come from the germline V gene (reference sequence). The CDR3 is 18 amino acids.

The rearrangement links TRBV28 to TRBJ1-1; D ambiguous. The CDR3 contains 13 residues. The germline gives CDR1 MDHEN, CDR2 SYDVKM. Deletions cut 1 base from V and 5 bases from J, with 8 bases between. The CDR3 is CASSLSGFTEAFF. The CDR3 coding sequence is TGTGCCAGCAGTTTATCGGGTTTTACTGAAGCTTTCTTT.

The chain carries TRBV28 and TRBJ2-7; 8 nucleotides agree with TRBD1. The CDR3 length is 14 residues. Trimming took 5 bases from V and 6 from J; bases not matched to a gene: 9. The germline V gene encodes CDR1 MDHEN and CDR2 SYDVKM. The CDR3 protein is CASSPDRALLEQYF. The CDR3 DNA is TGTGCCAGCAGTCCGGACAGGGCCCTTCTCGAGCAGTACTTC.

This chain uses TRBV2 with TRBJ1-1; 7 nucleotides line up with TRBD1. CDR1 and CDR2 from the germline V gene are SNHLY and FYNNEI. This CDR3 has 14 amino acids. The V and J ends lost 1 base and 7 bases, in that order; junction bases with no gene match: 6. This CDR3 is CASSEGAGGLEAFF. The CDR3 coding sequence is TGTGCCAGCAGTGAAGGGGCAGGGGGGCTTGAAGCTTTCTTT.

This clone has just one count. V usage is TRBV2 and J usage is TRBJ1-1; tentatively, D is TRBD1 (5 bases). V lost 7 bases and J 6 bases, leaving 15 bases between the germline ends. Germline CDR1 and CDR2: SNHLY and FYNNEI. The CDR3 spans 13 residues. CDR3 nucleotide sequence: TGTGCCAGCACCTCCGACGGGGGGGCTGAAGCTTTCTTT. Protein product: CASTSDGGAEAFF.

The chain joins TRBV27 to TRBJ1-2; 8 bases map to TRBD1. CDR3 size: 17 residues. J was trimmed by 8 bases and V by 5 bases; bases with no gene match: 19. The germline gives CDR1 MNHEY, CDR2 SMNVEV (reference sequence). The CDR3 coding sequence is TGTGCCAGCAGTCCCGGGACAGGTCGCCGCCCGGGGTGGGGCTACACCTTC. As protein: CASSPGTGRRPGWGYTF.

The gene calls are TRBV12-5 and TRBJ2-1; tentative D call: TRBD1 (5 bases). Trimming took 3 bases from V and 4 from J, leaving 16 bases between them. The CDR3 length is 16 residues. From germline, CDR1 is LGHNT and CDR2 FRNRAP. The chain's CDR3 is CASGFGRQFIYNEQFF. In DNA form, the CDR3 reads TGTGCTAGTGGTTTTGGCCGACAGTTTATATACAATGAGCAGTTCTTC.

The chain uses TRBV28 and TRBJ1-1, with D possibly being TRBD1 (6 bases). V lost 11 bases and J lost 2, with 12 bases in between. This CDR3 has 12 amino acids. CDR1 and CDR2 (germline): MDHEN, SYDVKM. The CDR3 region is CAGRGGNTEAFF. The DNA of the CDR3 is TGTGCCGGTAGGGGGGGAAACACTGAAGCTTTCTTT.

The chain carries TRBV18 and TRBJ2-7; possibly TRBD1 for D (6 bases). The germline gives CDR1 KGHSH, CDR2 LQKENI. The CDR3 totals 17 residues. The V end lost 4 bases, the J end lost 6 bases, and 25 bases lay between the germline ends. The CDR3 DNA reads as TGTGCCAGCTCACAAATCGGGACACCGCTGGAGGTAGGCGAGCAGTACTTC. This gives the protein CASSQIGTPLEVGEQYF.

The CDR3 DNA follows: TGCGCCAGCAGCCCCGAGTCGGGCGGGGACTTCAATGAGCAGTTCTTC. Translation gives CASSPESGGDFNEQFF. The chain links TRBV5-1 to TRBJ2-1; a possible D gene is TRBD2 (6 bases). Germline V gene data show CDR1 as SGHRS and CDR2 as YFSETQ. V lost 4 bases and J 6 bases, leaving 20 bases between the germline ends. This CDR3 region has 16 residues.

The J gene is TRBJ2-5, the V gene TRBV9; 7 nucleotides line up with TRBD2. The germline V gene has CDR1 SGDLS and CDR2 YYNGEE. The J segment lost 5 bases and the V segment lost 4 bases, leaving 14 bases of the junction unmatched. There are 16 residues in the CDR3. This CDR3 reads CASSPGSGLGQETQYF. The CDR3 nucleotides read TGTGCCAGCAGCCCTGGTAGCGGGCTGGGTCAGGAGACCCAGTACTTC. The complete variable domain, with remaining parts taken from reference TRBV9 and TRBJ2-5, reads DSGVTQTPKHLITATGQRVTLRCSPRSGDLSVYWYQQSLDQGLQFLIQYYNGEERAKGNILERFSAQQFPDLHSELNLSSLELGDSALYFCASSPGSGLGQETQYFGPGTRLLVL.

V and J are TRBV29-1 and TRBJ1-2; D might be TRBD1 (5 bases). V lost 2 bases to trimming and J lost 2 bases, with 9 bases between them. The CDR3 is 13 amino acids. Germline V CDR1 and CDR2: SQVTM, ANQGSEA. CDR3 sequence reads: CSVESGGNYGYTF. DNA of the CDR3: TGCAGCGTTGAAAGCGGGGGAAACTATGGCTACACCTTC.

The rearrangement uses TRBV7-2 and TRBJ1-3; D is unclear. Germline CDR1 is SGHTA and CDR2 is FQGNSA. The CDR3 is made up of 14 amino acids. Trimming removed 3 bases at V and 2 bases at J, with 8 bases between. CDR3 protein: CASSFGGTGNTIYF. In DNA form, the CDR3 reads TGTGCCAGCAGCTTTGGCGGCACTGGAAACACCATATATTTT.

The genes are TRBV6-5 and TRBJ2-2; D perhaps matches TRBD1 (6 bases). This CDR3 has 13 amino acids. CDR1 and CDR2 from the germline V gene are MNHEY and SVGAGI. The germline V and J ends were trimmed by 6 bases and 6 bases, with 11 bases remaining between them. In DNA, the CDR3 is TGTGCCAGCAGGCCTACAGGGCCCGGGGAGCTGTTTTTT. Translation gives CASRPTGPGELFF.

V is TRBV10-3 and J is TRBJ2-6, with TRBD2 as a possible D gene (6 bases). V was shortened by 11 bases and J by 4 bases, with 27 bases between the two germline ends. Germline V CDR1 and CDR2: ENHRY, SYGVKD. CDR3 length: 18 residues. CDR3: CARGHRDSGPRGANVLTF. In DNA, the CDR3 is TGTGCCCGGGGTCATCGGGACTCGGGACCACGCGGGGCCAACGTCCTGACTTTC.

Turning to this clone: This specimen includes other DNA sequences encoding the same CDR3. The chain recombines TRBV15 with TRBJ2-3, with 12 bases matching TRBD2. The CDR3 sequence is 16 residues long. With 0 bases clipped from V and 4 bases from J, the junction kept 2 bases outside the gene matches. Germline V CDR1 and CDR2: LNHNV, YYDKDF (reference sequence). The CDR3, as DNA: TGTGCCACCAGCAGAGATCTAGCGGGAGGGGCAGATACGCAGTATTTT. It is translated as CATSRDLAGGADTQYF.

The chain uses TRBV7-2 and TRBJ2-7; TRBD1 agrees at 11 bases. V lost 1 base and J lost 3; bases outside the gene matches: 2. The CDR3 runs 15 residues. Germline V gene lookup returns CDR1 SGHTA and CDR2 FQGNSA. The CDR3 reads CASSLGGTGGYEQYF. The CDR3 coding sequence is TGTGCCAGCAGCTTAGGTGGGACAGGGGGCTACGAGCAGTACTTC.

The CDR3 DNA follows: TGTGCCAGCAGCTTAGTCTGGGTCCAGGATAAAGACAATGAGCAGTTCTTC. It codes for CASSLVWVQDKDNEQFF. This chain connects TRBV11-3 to TRBJ2-1; D not resolved. Trimming removed 1 base at V and 5 bases at J, with 18 bases between. The length of the CDR3 is 17 residues. Germline CDR1 SGHNT, CDR2 YENEEA.

DNA for the CDR3: TGTGCCACCAGCGGAAGCTACCGGGACACAAACACTGAAGCTTTCTTT. Translated, it gives CATSGSYRDTNTEAFF. The chain employs TRBV15 and TRBJ1-1; tentatively, D is TRBD1 (6 bases). Germline V gene sequence: CDR1 LNHNV, CDR2 YYDKDF (reference sequence). The V end was cut by 5 bases, the J end by 2 bases, with 18 bases between. There are 16 residues in the CDR3.

The V and J genes are TRBV5-8 and TRBJ1-3; D is perhaps TRBD1 (5 bases). This CDR3 is built from 12 residues. Deletions cut 10 bases from V and 7 bases from J, with 15 bases between. Germline V lookup: CDR1 SGHTS, CDR2 YDEGEE. CDR3 loop: CAPDSRWNTIYF. In nucleotides, the CDR3 is TGTGCCCCTGACAGCCGATGGAACACCATATATTTT.